This passage covers 25 T cell receptor beta chains from one sample sequenced in a study of OX40 agonist ivuxolimab in advanced cancers. TCRdb's copy holds only in-frame clones and misses some; the assay was immunoSEQ multiplex PCR. The sample records about 94,000 clones, roughly 88% being singletons. Sequenced here: CD4+ or CD8+ T cells sorted from blood, sampled in a trial of the OX40 agonist ivuxolimab. These receptors all stem from an adult with an advanced solid tumor such as melanoma, head and neck, liver or kidney cancer.

This clone was detected only once. The chain uses TRBV18 and TRBJ1-4; 9 bases agree with TRBD1. The ends lost 5 bases at V and 10 bases at J; junction bases unmatched: 8. CDR1 KGHSH and CDR2 LQKENI come from the germline V gene. The CDR3 loop spans 14 amino acids. CDR3 DNA sequence: TGTGCCAGCTCAGAGGGACAGGGTGTCGGAAAACTGTTTTTT. Protein sequence: CASSEGQGVGKLFF.

CDR3 sequence reads: CASEFLDSSYEQYF. The CDR3 region has the DNA TGTGCCAGCGAGTTCCTCGACAGCTCCTACGAGCAGTACTTC. V is TRBV6-1 and J is TRBJ2-7, with TRBD1 as a possible D gene (5 bases). Germline V gives CDR1 MNHNS, CDR2 SASEGT. The CDR3 loop spans 14 amino acids. Trimming shortened V by 8 bases and J by 0 bases, and 14 bases separated the two germline ends.

The rearrangement joins TRBV5-1 to TRBJ1-5, with D possibly matching TRBD1 (6 bases). Germline values: CDR1 SGHRS, CDR2 YFSETQ. This CDR3 spans 13 amino acids. Trimming shortened V by 4 bases and J by 7 bases, and 12 bases separated the two germline ends. As DNA, the CDR3 is TGCGCCAGCAGCCCGACAGGCGGACAGCCCCAGCATTTT. Its protein is CASSPTGGQPQHF.

The chain links TRBV7-9 to TRBJ1-3; D gene unclear. The V end lost 4 bases, the J end lost 4 bases, and 14 bases lay between the germline ends. The CDR3 covers 15 residues. Germline-derived CDR1 and CDR2 are SEHNR and FQNEAQ (reference sequence). The CDR3 DNA sequence: TGTGCCAGCAGCTCCTGGGGTACGCGGGGAAACACCATATATTTT. Its protein is CASSSWGTRGNTIYF.

The chain couples TRBV13 to TRBJ1-2; a weak D match, TRBD1 (6 bases). This CDR3 contains 15 residues. V was pared by 1 base and J by 1 base, with 10 bases between. Germline CDR1 reads PRHDT; CDR2 reads FYEKMQ (reference sequence). The CDR3 loop reads CASSLVGGLNYGYTF. As DNA, the CDR3 is TGTGCCAGCAGCTTAGTAGGGGGGCTTAACTATGGCTACACCTTC.

V gene TRBV27 combines with J gene TRBJ1-2, with 9 bases aligning to TRBD1. With V trimmed by 6 bases and J by 3 bases, 17 bases remained unmatched. From germline, CDR1 is MNHEY and CDR2 SMNVEV (reference sequence). The CDR3 sequence is 18 residues long. This CDR3 reads CASSPLGQGTPADYGYTF. DNA of the CDR3: TGTGCCAGCAGCCCTTTGGGACAGGGAACCCCCGCGGACTATGGCTACACCTTC.

The chain combines TRBV2 with TRBJ1-2, with D unresolved. Germline lookup yields CDR1 SNHLY and CDR2 FYNNEI. With 6 bases removed from V and 8 bases from J, the gap between germline ends came to 16 bases. The CDR3 is 13 residues long. The CDR3 protein is CASRERPPSGYTF. The CDR3, as DNA: TGTGCCAGCAGGGAACGGCCCCCAAGCGGCTACACCTTC.

This rearrangement joins TRBV13 to TRBJ1-1, with D uncertain. From germline, CDR1 is PRHDT and CDR2 FYEKMQ (reference sequence). Trimming stripped 0 bases from V and 0 bases from J, with 17 bases between. The CDR3 extends over 18 amino acids. Written as DNA, the CDR3 is TGTGCCAGCAGCTTAGGCCTCTATTCATCGAGCATGAACACTGAAGCTTTCTTT. Translation: CASSLGLYSSSMNTEAFF.

The chain has TRBV5-4 and TRBJ1-1; TRBD1 matches 7 bases. The CDR3 runs 17 residues. Trimming cost V 6 bases and J 1 base; bases outside gene matches: 15. CDR1 is SGHNT and CDR2 is YYREEE in the germline V gene (reference sequence). CDR3 amino acids: CASKPQGQGGRNTEAFF. The CDR3 bases are TGTGCCAGCAAACCCCAGGGGCAGGGGGGACGGAACACTGAAGCTTTCTTT.

This clone was detected ten times or more. J is TRBJ1-3 and V is TRBV5-4, with D possibly TRBD1 on 6 matching bases. Deletions cut 2 bases from V and 1 base from J, with 10 bases between. This CDR3 has 15 residues. Germline CDR1 is SGHNT and CDR2 is YYREEE (reference sequence). In DNA form, the CDR3 reads TGTGCCAGCAGCTTTCAGGGGCTGTCTGGAAACACCATATATTTT. It yields the protein CASSFQGLSGNTIYF.

V usage is TRBV2 and J usage is TRBJ2-1; 12 positions agree with TRBD2. This CDR3 is built from 16 residues. Trimming cost V 3 bases and J 5 bases; bases outside gene matches: 5. CDR1 and CDR2 from the germline V gene are SNHLY and FYNNEI. CDR3 region: CASSDGASGGDNEQFF. CDR3 bases: TGTGCCAGCAGTGATGGGGCTAGCGGGGGGGACAATGAGCAGTTCTTC.

The V gene is TRBV5-1, the J gene TRBJ1-1, with D unclear. Germline CDR1 SGHRS, CDR2 YFSETQ. The V end was cut by 4 bases, the J end by 1 base, with 11 bases between. This CDR3 comprises 14 residues. The CDR3 spells CASSPREGNTEAFF. CDR3 DNA: TGCGCCAGCAGCCCCCGGGAGGGGAACACTGAAGCTTTCTTT.

A note on this clone: A junction end diverges from the germline sequence, so it may reflect a read error. The DNA for the CDR3 is TGTGCCAGTCGGCCTCCGGGAGCCTTATGTTTC. Its protein product is CASRPPGALCF. This sequence joins TRBV2 and TRBJ2-7; a possible D gene is TRBD2 (6 bases). The length of the CDR3 is 11 residues. Germline assignment: CDR1 SNHLY and CDR2 FYNNEI. Combining the CDR3 with reference TRBV2 and TRBJ2-7 gives the whole variable domain EPEVTQTPSHQVTQMGQEVILRCVPISNHLYFYWYRQILGQKVEFLVSFYNNEISEKSEIFDDQFSVERPDGSNFTLKIRSTKLEDSAMYFCASRPPGALCFGPGTRLTVT.

The chain carries TRBV15 and TRBJ2-7; tentative D call: TRBD1 (5 bases). The CDR3 length is 12 residues. Germline CDR1 LNHNV, CDR2 YYDKDF (reference sequence). V lost 5 bases to trimming and J lost 5 bases, with 10 bases between them. The CDR3 spells CATSPRADEQYF. The CDR3, as DNA: TGTGCCACCAGCCCCAGGGCTGACGAGCAGTACTTC.

The chain is built from TRBV29-1 and TRBJ1-1; 7 nucleotides line up with TRBD1. Germline loops: CDR1 SQVTM, CDR2 ANQGSEA. V lost 2 bases and J lost 0; bases outside the gene matches: 6. The CDR3 loop spans 15 amino acids. The CDR3 DNA reads as TGCAGCGTTGAAAGGGGGCATGGGGTGAACACTGAAGCTTTCTTT. It is translated as CSVERGHGVNTEAFF. Together with reference TRBV29-1 and TRBJ1-1, the CDR3 gives the full variable domain: SAVISQKPSRDICQRGTSLTIQCQVDSQVTMMFWYRQQPGQSLTLIATANQGSEATYESGFVIDKFPISRPNLTFSTLTVSNMSPEDSSIYLCSVERGHGVNTEAFFGQGTRLTVV.

The chain is built from TRBV5-4 and TRBJ2-1, with D maybe TRBD1 (6 bases). With 4 bases removed from V and 7 bases from J, the gap between germline ends came to 15 bases. This CDR3 is built from 14 residues. Germline V gene data show CDR1 as SGHNT and CDR2 as YYREEE (reference sequence). CDR3 DNA sequence: TGTGCCAGCAGCCAAACCGGGACAAAGAATGAGCAGTTCTTC. Protein: CASSQTGTKNEQFF.

The chain links TRBV6-5 to TRBJ1-4; the D gene is possibly TRBD1 (5 bases). Looked up from germline, CDR1 is MNHEY and CDR2 is SVGAGI. This CDR3 comprises 14 residues. Trimming left V 7 bases short and J 7 bases short, with 16 bases between. CDR3 in amino acids: CASTNGGTGEKLFF. Here the CDR3 DNA reads TGTGCCAGCACCAACGGGGGTACGGGTGAAAAACTGTTTTTT.

This CDR3 is CASSSQLRGSYEQYF. The DNA for the CDR3 is TGTGCCAGCAGCTCCCAGTTGCGGGGGTCCTACGAGCAGTACTTC. This chain connects TRBV5-5 to TRBJ2-7; TRBD2 agrees at 7 bases. The CDR3 is 15 residues long. V was pared by 3 bases and J by 1 base, with 7 bases of the junction left unmatched. Germline assignment: CDR1 SGHKS and CDR2 YYEKEE (reference sequence).

The chain uses TRBV5-1 and TRBJ2-7; 7 bases match TRBD1. V was pared by 0 bases and J by 3 bases, with 3 bases of the junction left unmatched. The CDR3 is 14 residues long. Germline V gives CDR1 SGHRS, CDR2 YFSETQ. The CDR3 nucleotides are TGCGCCAGCAGCTTGGACCGGGACAGCTACGAGCAGTACTTC. Protein: CASSLDRDSYEQYF.

In this sample, this clone turned up once. The V and J genes are TRBV5-1 and TRBJ1-1; D is unclear. V was trimmed by 3 bases and J by 4 bases, leaving 13 bases between them. Germline-derived CDR1 and CDR2 are SGHRS and YFSETQ. The CDR3 runs 14 residues. This CDR3 is CASSSRGRSTEAFF. DNA of the CDR3: TGCGCCAGCAGCTCTCGTGGCAGGTCCACTGAAGCTTTCTTT. Drawing the rest from reference TRBV5-1 and TRBJ1-1, the complete variable domain is KAGVTQTPRYLIKTRGQQVTLSCSPISGHRSVSWYQQTPGQGLQFLFEYFSETQRNKGNFPGRFSGRQFSNSRSEMNVSTLELGDSALYLCASSSRGRSTEAFFGQGTRLTVV.

The chain is built from TRBV5-1 and TRBJ2-5; the match to TRBD2 covers 14 bases. Germline loops: CDR1 SGHRS, CDR2 YFSETQ. This CDR3 has 20 amino acids. Losses at the gene ends were 0 bases for V and 1 base for J; bases not matched to a gene: 11. The CDR3 nucleotides are TGCGCCAGCAGCTTGGTCGGACTAGCGGGGGGCACGGGTTCCCAAGAGACCCAGTACTTC. This codes for CASSLVGLAGGTGSQETQYF.

The rearrangement joins TRBV5-4 to TRBJ2-7, with 8 bases identical to TRBD2. There are 15 residues in the CDR3. The junction had 8 bases not matched to a gene; V was cut back by 4 bases and J by 2 bases. Germline V gene sequence: CDR1 SGHNT, CDR2 YYREEE (reference sequence). The CDR3 region has the DNA TGTGCCAGCAGCCCGGGAGGGGGAGCGACCTACGAGCAGTACTTC. Translating gives CASSPGGGATYEQYF.

The J gene is TRBJ2-7, the V gene TRBV18; a possible D gene is TRBD2 (7 bases). With 2 bases removed from V and 0 bases from J, the gap between germline ends came to 23 bases. The CDR3 spans 19 residues. Per the germline V gene, CDR1 is KGHSH and CDR2 is LQKENI. CDR3 sequence: CASSPIPLRRGLSSYEQYF. The DNA for the CDR3 is TGTGCCAGCTCACCAATCCCCCTTAGGCGGGGGCTAAGCTCCTACGAGCAGTACTTC.

The gene calls are TRBV10-3 and TRBJ2-7, with TRBD1 matching over 10 bases. The CDR3 totals 13 residues. V lost 5 bases to trimming and J lost 4 bases; unmatched junction nucleotides: 2. Germline CDR1 is ENHRY and CDR2 is SYGVKD. CDR3 nucleotides: TGTGCCATCAGTCGGGACAGGGGTTACGAGCAGTACTTC. This translates into CAISRDRGYEQYF.

The chain links TRBV9 to TRBJ1-1; D perhaps matches TRBD1 (5 bases). Per the germline V gene, CDR1 is SGDLS and CDR2 is YYNGEE. This CDR3 is 15 amino acids long. V lost 4 bases, J lost 4 bases, and 17 bases lay in between. CDR3 residues: CASSPIIQAPTEAFF. CDR3 sequence (DNA): TGTGCCAGCAGCCCTATTATACAGGCTCCCACTGAAGCTTTCTTT. Full variable domain (outside the CDR3, taken from reference TRBV9 and TRBJ1-1): DSGVTQTPKHLITATGQRVTLRCSPRSGDLSVYWYQQSLDQGLQFLIQYYNGEERAKGNILERFSAQQFPDLHSELNLSSLELGDSALYFCASSPIIQAPTEAFFGQGTRLTVV.